This TCR beta chain was retrieved from a study of shared clonotypes between healthy human individuals (dated by TCRdb to 2018 to 2021). Turning to the overall study: The cohort comprised a couple of women and three men aged 18 to 49 years. For each donor, CD4 naive and CD4 memory were each run on three plates, CD8 naive on two plates, and CD8 memory on one plate. The study deeply sequenced blood TCR repertoires of about 5 healthy adults to estimate repertoire size and the extent of clonotype sharing between individuals. To increase sequencing depth and limit assay-specific biases, different laboratories used diverse techniques to prepare libraries and sequence TCR repertoires. Each donor's leukapheresis produced roughly between roughly 0.94 and 9.5 billion PBMCs. Study-wide conclusions, independent of this receptor: The genetic and exposure-history diversity represented was limited by the small number of donors. Even with the large sequencing depth, rarefaction of the sorted-subset datasets indicated that sequencing was incomplete. Across a handful of donors, about 4.5% of naive CD4, approximately 3.6% of naive CD8, under 2.5% of memory CD4, and approximately 0.4% of memory CD8 clonotypes were shared. Only blood was sampled, and tissue TCR repertoires likely differ from those in blood. Compared with non-shared clonotypes, clonotypes shared by all four sorted-subset donors had higher generation probabilities. Larger estimated clonotype richness was generally found for naive subsets than for memory subsets. Pairwise subsampling led to the expectation that sequencing depth would affect the degree of clonotype sharing among donors.

Using the deep immunoSEQ assay, TCR CDR3 regions were amplified from genomic DNA by multiplex PCR. Genomic DNA extracted from each cell subset was distributed evenly over all wells of several immunoSEQ 96-well plates, and each plate served as one replicate. Each replicate PCR for sorted subsets received 200 ng genomic DNA, equal to 28,000 or so T cell genomes. Purified libraries were measured with a Qubit 3.0 fluorometer, size-checked on a Bioanalyzer 2100, and measured again with the KAPA Library Quantification kit. Every immunoSEQ 96-well plate was sequenced on a separate single-read 150-cycle Illumina NextSeq 550 flow cell. The study's processing was this. The immunoSEQ output contained only junctional sequences without quality scores, so filtering could not match that applied to full-length reads. Sequences were annotated with PyIR, a Python wrapper for IgBLAST v1.9, and V/J genes and CDR3 were assigned using IMGT germline references. Any read was removed if the V/J assignment was weak (E-value above 1e-6), the CDR3 was missing, or the read contained stop codons, out-of-frame junctions, or ambiguous translated residues. V3J clonotypes were defined by identical inferred V gene, J gene, and CDR3 amino acid sequence. To compute the percentage overlap between repertoires, the number of shared unique clonotypes was divided by the size of the smaller repertoire. Richness of each repertoire was evaluated using RTK rarefaction, the Chao1 estimator, and Recon v2.1 estimates of unobserved clonotypes. For all TCRbeta clonotypes obtained by the gDNA method from a handful of donors, generation probabilities were computed with OLGA. TCRdb re-hosts the immuneACCESS table, in-frame sequences only. Its copies lack some clones; in the studies checked, an unresolved V gene accounts for under half of them, and the cause for the rest is not known. V and J calls and clone size follow that table, whereas D and trimming were derived from the DNA. Recorded for this sample are around 700,000 clones; 60% to 80% of them occurred a single time. The top ten clones comprise about 1.8% of the sample.

From a lookup of the germline V gene, CDR1 and CDR2 are MDHEN and SYDVKM. There are 15 amino acids in the CDR3, from cysteine to phenylalanine inclusive. Only the CDR3 DNA is retained, 45 bases long and in frame from the first base. Relative to germline, V is missing 5 bases and J is missing 4 bases, with 9 bases of the junction outside any gene match. Donors were healthy HIV-negative adults with no recently reported acute infections or vaccinations. All donors were Caucasian adults living in Nashville, Tennessee, USA. Magnetic negative selection was used to enrich CD4+ T cells, after which naive cells were positively selected on CD45RA and the negative fraction became the memory subset. After blood collection by leukapheresis, PBMCs were isolated using Ficoll-Histopaque density gradient centrifugation and then cryopreserved in the vapor phase of liquid nitrogen. Purity and quantity of every magnetically sorted T cell population were checked by analytical flow cytometry. Genomic DNA was isolated from every sorted fraction and measured by UV absorbance on a Nanodrop 2000c.

The table lists this clone with a count of one. Its recognized antigen is unknown. No base qualities exist here, and no much larger clone lies one base off it. Recombination joined TRBV28 with TRBJ1-2, and 8 bases in between align with TRBD1. This TCR came from a woman aged 25 to 45 in good health. The source material was memory CD4+ T cells sorted from blood. This sample's cell subset or site label indicates: CD45RA-negative fraction. The DNA reads as follows: TGTGCCAGCAGTCCTCCGGGACAGGAATTCTATGGCTACACCTTC. Translated, it reads CASSPPGQEFYGYTF.